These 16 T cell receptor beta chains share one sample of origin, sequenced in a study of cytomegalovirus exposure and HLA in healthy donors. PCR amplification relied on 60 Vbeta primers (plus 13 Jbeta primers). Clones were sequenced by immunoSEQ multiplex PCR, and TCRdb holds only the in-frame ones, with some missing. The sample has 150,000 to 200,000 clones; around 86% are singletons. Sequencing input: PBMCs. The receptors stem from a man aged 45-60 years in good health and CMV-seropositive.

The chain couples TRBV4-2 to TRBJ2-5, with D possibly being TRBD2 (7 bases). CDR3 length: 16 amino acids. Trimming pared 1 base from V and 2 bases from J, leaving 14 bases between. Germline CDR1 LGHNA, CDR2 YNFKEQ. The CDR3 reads CASSQVGGGSQETQYF. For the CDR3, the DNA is TGTGCCAGCAGCCAAGTAGGCGGGGGCTCACAAGAGACCCAGTACTTC.

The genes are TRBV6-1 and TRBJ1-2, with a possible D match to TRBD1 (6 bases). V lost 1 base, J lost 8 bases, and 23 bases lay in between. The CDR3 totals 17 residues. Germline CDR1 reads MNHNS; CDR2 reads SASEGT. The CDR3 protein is CASSEGGWGGEAMGYTF. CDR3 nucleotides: TGTGCCAGCAGTGAAGGGGGGTGGGGGGGCGAAGCTATGGGCTACACCTTC.

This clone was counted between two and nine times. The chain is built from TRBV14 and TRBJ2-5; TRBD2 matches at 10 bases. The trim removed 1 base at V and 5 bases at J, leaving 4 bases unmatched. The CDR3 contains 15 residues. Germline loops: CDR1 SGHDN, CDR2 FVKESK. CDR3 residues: CASSQAGLAWETQYF. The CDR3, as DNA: TGTGCCAGCAGCCAAGCGGGACTAGCGTGGGAGACCCAGTACTTC. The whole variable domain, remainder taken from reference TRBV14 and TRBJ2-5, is EAGVTQFPSHSVIEKGQTVTLRCDPISGHDNLYWYRRVMGKEIKFLLHFVKESKQDESGMPNNRFLAERTGGTYSTLKVQPAELEDSGVYFCASSQAGLAWETQYFGPGTRLLVL.

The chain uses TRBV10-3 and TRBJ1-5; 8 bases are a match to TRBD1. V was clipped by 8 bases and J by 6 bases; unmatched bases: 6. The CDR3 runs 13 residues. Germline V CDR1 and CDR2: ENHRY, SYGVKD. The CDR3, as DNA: TGTGCCATCGGACAGGGAGGTAGTCAGCCCCAGCATTTT. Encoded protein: CAIGQGGSQPQHF.

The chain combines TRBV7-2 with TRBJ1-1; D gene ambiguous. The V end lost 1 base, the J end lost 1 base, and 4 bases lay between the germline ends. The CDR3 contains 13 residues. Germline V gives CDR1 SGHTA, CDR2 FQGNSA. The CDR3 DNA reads TGTGCCAGCAGCTTAGGAGCGAACACTGAAGCTTTCTTT. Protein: CASSLGANTEAFF.

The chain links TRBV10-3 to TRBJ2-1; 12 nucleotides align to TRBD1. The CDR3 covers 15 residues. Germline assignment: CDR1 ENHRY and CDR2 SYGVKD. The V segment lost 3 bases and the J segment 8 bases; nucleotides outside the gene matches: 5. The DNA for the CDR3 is TGTGCCATCAGTGACGGGGGACAGGGGGCCTATGAGCAGTTCTTC. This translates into CAISDGGQGAYEQFF.

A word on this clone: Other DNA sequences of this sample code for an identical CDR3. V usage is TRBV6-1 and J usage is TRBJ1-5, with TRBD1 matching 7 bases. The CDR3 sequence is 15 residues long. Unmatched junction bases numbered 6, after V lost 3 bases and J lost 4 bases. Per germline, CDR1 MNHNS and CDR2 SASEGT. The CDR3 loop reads CASSEGAGGNQPQHF. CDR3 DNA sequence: TGTGCCAGCAGTGAGGGGGCAGGGGGTAATCAGCCCCAGCATTTT.

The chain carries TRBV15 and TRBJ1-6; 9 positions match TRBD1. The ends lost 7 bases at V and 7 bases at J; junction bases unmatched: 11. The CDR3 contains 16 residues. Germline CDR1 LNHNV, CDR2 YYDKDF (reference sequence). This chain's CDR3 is CATTGAWTGENSPLHF. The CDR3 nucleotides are TGTGCCACCACCGGGGCCTGGACAGGGGAAAATTCACCCCTCCACTTT.

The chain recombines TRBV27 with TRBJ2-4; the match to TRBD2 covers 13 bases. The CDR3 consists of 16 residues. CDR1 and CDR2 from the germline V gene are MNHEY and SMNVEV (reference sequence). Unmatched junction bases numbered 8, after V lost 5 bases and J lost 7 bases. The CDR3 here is CASSILAGGPDNIQYF. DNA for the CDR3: TGTGCCAGCAGTATACTAGCGGGAGGGCCGGATAACATTCAGTACTTC.

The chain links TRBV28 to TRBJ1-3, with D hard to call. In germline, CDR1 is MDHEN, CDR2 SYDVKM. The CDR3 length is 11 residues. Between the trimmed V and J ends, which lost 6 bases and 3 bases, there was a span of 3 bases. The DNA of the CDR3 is TGTGCCAGCAGCCTTGGAAACACCATATATTTT. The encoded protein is CASSLGNTIYF.

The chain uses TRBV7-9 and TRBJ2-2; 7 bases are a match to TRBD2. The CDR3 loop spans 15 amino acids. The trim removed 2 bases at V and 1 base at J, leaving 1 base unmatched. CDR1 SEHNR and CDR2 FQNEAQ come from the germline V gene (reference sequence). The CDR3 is CASSLSGGNTGELFF. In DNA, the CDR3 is TGTGCCAGCAGCTTATCGGGAGGGAACACCGGGGAGCTGTTTTTT.

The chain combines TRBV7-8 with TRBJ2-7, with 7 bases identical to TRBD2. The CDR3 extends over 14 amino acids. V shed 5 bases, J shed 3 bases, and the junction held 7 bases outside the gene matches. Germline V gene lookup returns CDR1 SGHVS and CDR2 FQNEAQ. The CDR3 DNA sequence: TGTGCCAGCAGCCGCCTCCCTAGCGGCTACGAGCAGTACTTC. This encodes CASSRLPSGYEQYF.

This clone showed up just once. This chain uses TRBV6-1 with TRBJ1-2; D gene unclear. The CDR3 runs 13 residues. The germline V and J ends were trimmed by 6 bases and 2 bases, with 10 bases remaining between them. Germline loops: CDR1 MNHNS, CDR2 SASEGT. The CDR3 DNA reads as TGTGCCAGCAGCGTGAGGGAAAACTATGGCTACACCTTC. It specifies CASSVRENYGYTF.

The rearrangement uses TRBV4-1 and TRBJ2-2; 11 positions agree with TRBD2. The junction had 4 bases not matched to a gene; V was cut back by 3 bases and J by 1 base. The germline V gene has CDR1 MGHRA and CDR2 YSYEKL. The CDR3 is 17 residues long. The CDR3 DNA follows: TGCGCCAGCAGCCAGGCACTAGCGGGAGTGAACACCGGGGAGCTGTTTTTT. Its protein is CASSQALAGVNTGELFF.

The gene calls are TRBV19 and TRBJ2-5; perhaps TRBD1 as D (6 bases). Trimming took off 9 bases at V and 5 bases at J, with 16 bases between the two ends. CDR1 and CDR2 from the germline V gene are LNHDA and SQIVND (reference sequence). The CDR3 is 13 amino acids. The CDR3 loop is CASRQGLGETQYF. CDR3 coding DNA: TGTGCCAGCAGGCAGGGGTTAGGGGAGACCCAGTACTTC.

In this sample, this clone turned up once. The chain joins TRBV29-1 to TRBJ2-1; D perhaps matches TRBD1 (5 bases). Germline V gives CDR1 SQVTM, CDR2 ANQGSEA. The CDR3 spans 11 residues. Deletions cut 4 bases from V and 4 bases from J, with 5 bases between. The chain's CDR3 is CSVGQYNEQFF. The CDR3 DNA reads TGCAGCGTTGGACAGTACAATGAGCAGTTCTTC.